The clone carrying this T cell receptor (beta chain) was picked up a small number of times. The data belong to a study of OX40 agonist ivuxolimab in advanced cancers. At the level of the study: Partial responses occurred in Three dose-escalation patients, one with hepatocellular carcinoma and two with cutaneous melanoma.

TCRdb keeps only in-frame clones here, not all; method: immunoSEQ multiplex PCR. The sample contains under 65,000 clones, roughly 80% of which appear only once. The junction had 4 bases not matched to a gene; V was cut back by 6 bases and J by 1 base. This CDR3 is 14 amino acids long. Germline V gene sequence: CDR1 SQVTM, CDR2 ANQGSEA. This TCR was sampled from an adult with an advanced solid tumor such as melanoma, head and neck, liver or kidney cancer. The chain uses TRBV29-1 and TRBJ1-1; 11 bases line up with TRBD1. The source was CD4+ or CD8+ T cells sorted from blood, collected in a trial of the OX40 agonist ivuxolimab. CDR3 bases: TGCAGCGTAGGACAGGGGGCGAAGAACACTGAAGCTTTCTTT. Amino acid sequence: CSVGQGAKNTEAFF.